This T cell receptor (beta chain) was documented in a study of early T cells in non-severe SARS-CoV-2 infection. Individual cDNA molecules each received unique molecular identifiers attached to them. Using its own MiXCR run on the 5' RACE reads, TCRdb lists one record per CDR3 protein. The top ten clones hold 4.5% to 5.5% of a sample with more than 65,000 distinct CDR3 sequences, approximately 13% of them seen once. In its sample, this clonotype was seen many times. The junction had 8 bases not matched to a gene; V was cut back by 8 bases and J by 5 bases. The CDR3 has 14 residues. Per the germline V gene, CDR1 is MNHNS and CDR2 is SASEGT.

V usage is TRBV6-1 and J usage is TRBJ2-3; 9 nucleotides match TRBD1. The TCR comes from an adult who was a healthcare worker with PCR-confirmed SARS-CoV-2 infection or an uninfected control (not recorded which). The specimen sequenced was whole blood. CDR3 loop: CASWTGVYGDTQYF. The DNA for the CDR3 is TGTGCCAGCTGGACAGGGGTGTATGGAGATACGCAGTATTTT.